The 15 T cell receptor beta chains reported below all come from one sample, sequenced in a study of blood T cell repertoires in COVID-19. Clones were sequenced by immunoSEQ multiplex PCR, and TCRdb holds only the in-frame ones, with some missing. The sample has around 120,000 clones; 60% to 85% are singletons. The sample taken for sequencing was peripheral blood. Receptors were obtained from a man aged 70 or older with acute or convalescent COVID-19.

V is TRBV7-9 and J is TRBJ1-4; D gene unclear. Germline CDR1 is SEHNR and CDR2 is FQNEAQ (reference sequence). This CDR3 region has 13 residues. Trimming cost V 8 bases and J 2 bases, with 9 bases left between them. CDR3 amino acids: CASHRETNEKLFF. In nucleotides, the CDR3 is TGTGCCAGCCATCGAGAGACTAATGAAAAACTGTTTTTT.

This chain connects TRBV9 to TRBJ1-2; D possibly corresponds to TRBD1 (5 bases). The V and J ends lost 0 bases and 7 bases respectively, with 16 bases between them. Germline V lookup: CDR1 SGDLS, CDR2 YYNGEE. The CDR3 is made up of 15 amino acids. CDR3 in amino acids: CASSVVGGRGSGYTF. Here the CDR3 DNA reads TGTGCCAGCAGCGTAGTAGGCGGGAGGGGCTCTGGCTACACCTTC.

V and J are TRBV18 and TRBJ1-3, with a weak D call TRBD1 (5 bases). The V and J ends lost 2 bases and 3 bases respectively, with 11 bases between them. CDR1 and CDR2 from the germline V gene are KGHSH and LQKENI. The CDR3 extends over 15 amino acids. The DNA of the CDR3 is TGTGCCAGCTCACCAACCACAGGAATTGGAAACACCATATATTTT. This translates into CASSPTTGIGNTIYF.

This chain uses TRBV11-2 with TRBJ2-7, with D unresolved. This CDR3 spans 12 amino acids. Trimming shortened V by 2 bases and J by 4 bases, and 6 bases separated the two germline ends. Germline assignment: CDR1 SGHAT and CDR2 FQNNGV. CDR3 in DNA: TGTGCCAGCAGCTTATCCGGGTACGAGCAGTACTTC. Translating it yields CASSLSGYEQYF.

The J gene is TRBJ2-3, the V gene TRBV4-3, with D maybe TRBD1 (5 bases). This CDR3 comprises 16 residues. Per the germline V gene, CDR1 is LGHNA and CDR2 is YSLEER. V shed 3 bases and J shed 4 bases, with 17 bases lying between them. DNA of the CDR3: TGCGCCAGCAGCCACCCCCGGAGTCAGGGCCCAGATACGCAGTATTTT. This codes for CASSHPRSQGPDTQYF.

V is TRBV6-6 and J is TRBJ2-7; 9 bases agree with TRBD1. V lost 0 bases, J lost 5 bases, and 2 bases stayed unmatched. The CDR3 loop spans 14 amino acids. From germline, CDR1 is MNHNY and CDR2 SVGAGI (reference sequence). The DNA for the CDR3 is TGTGCCAGCAGTTACTCGGGACAGGGAGACGAGCAGTACTTC. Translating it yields CASSYSGQGDEQYF.

The CDR3 region has the DNA TGTGCCACCAGCAGAATCCGGGACAGAGAAGCTTTCTTT. This gives the protein CATSRIRDREAFF. The chain links TRBV15 to TRBJ1-1, with 7 positions matching TRBD1. V dropped 2 bases and J dropped 8; count of bases not matched to a gene: 5. The CDR3 spans 13 residues. The V gene's germline CDR1 is LNHNV and CDR2 YYDKDF (reference sequence).

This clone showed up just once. The CDR3 region is CASSLVGGSTEAFF. The CDR3 nucleotides read TGTGCCAGCAGCTTAGTTGGGGGCTCCACTGAAGCTTTCTTT. This chain connects TRBV7-9 to TRBJ1-1; tentatively, D is TRBD1 (6 bases). Germline V gene data show CDR1 as SEHNR and CDR2 as FQNEAQ (reference sequence). The CDR3 runs to 14 residues. V lost 1 base to trimming and J lost 4 bases, with 10 bases between them.

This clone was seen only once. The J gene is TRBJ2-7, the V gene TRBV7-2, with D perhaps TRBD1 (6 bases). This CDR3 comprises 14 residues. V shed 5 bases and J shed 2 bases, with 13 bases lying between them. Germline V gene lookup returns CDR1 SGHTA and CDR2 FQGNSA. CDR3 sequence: CASSRDRSTYEQYF. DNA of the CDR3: TGTGCCAGCAGCCGTGACAGGTCGACCTACGAGCAGTACTTC.

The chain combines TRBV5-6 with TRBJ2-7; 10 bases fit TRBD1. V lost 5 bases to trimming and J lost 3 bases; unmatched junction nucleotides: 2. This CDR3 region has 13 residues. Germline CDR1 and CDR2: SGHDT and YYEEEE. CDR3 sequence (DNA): TGTGCCAGCAGTTGGGACAGGGGCTACGAGCAGTACTTC. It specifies CASSWDRGYEQYF.

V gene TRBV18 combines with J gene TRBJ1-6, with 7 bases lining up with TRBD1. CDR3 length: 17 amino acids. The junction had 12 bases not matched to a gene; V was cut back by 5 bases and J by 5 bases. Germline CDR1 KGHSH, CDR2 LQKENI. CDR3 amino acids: CASSSRSGQANNSPLHF. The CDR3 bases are TGTGCCAGCTCATCGCGCTCAGGACAGGCTAATAATTCACCCCTCCACTTT.

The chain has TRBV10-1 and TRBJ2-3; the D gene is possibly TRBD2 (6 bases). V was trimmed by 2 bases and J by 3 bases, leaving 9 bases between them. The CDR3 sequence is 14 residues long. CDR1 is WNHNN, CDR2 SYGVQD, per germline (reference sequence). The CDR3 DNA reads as TGCGCCAGCAGTGAGAGTGGGGGGACAGATACGCAGTATTTT. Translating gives CASSESGGTDTQYF.

The CDR3 nucleotides read TGCGCCAGCAGCTTTGCCGGGGGCACCATATATTTT. This gives the protein CASSFAGGTIYF. The chain recombines TRBV5-1 with TRBJ1-3; D is perhaps TRBD1 (5 bases). V lost 2 bases, J lost 9 bases, and 9 bases lay in between. CDR3 length: 12 amino acids. Germline CDR1 reads SGHRS; CDR2 reads YFSETQ.

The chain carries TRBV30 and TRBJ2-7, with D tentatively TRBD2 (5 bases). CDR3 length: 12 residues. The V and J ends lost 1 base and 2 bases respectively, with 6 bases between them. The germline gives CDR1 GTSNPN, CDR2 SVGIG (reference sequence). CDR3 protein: CAWSARAYEQYF. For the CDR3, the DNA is TGTGCCTGGAGTGCGAGGGCCTACGAGCAGTACTTC.

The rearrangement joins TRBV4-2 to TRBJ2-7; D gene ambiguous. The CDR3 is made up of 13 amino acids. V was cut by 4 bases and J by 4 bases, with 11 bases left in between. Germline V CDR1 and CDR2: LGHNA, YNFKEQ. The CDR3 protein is CASSRDTEYEQYF. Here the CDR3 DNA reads TGTGCCAGCAGCCGAGACACAGAGTACGAGCAGTACTTC.